This is a list of T cell receptor beta chains from one sample in a study of human T cells and chemical hapten exposure. One entry per CDR3 protein results from TCRdb running MiXCR on the RACE reads. Found here are tens of thousands of distinct CDR3 sequences, approximately 9.9% of them singletons; the top ten hold roughly 9.1%. Sample: whole blood, taken in connection with sensitization to the hapten diphenylcyclopropenone (DPC). All receptors derive from a man aged 40-50 years with alopecia areata. Some clones in this sample may be carry-over from other donors' samples. The CDR3 runs from the conserved cysteine through the conserved F or W.

>13|TRBV12-3/TRBV12-4
CASSFRTNSPLHF
>15|TRBV28
CASSLGDRATHEQYF
>18|TRBV7-8
CASSPVGGESFANYGYTF
>12|TRBV5-1
CASTRERAEAFF
>16|TRBV28
CASGLGWRQGSDEQFF
>14|TRBV3-1
CASSRTGVWNEQFF
>17|TRBV11-3
CASSHGRIGSSYNEQFF
>14|TRBV7-9
CASRTSGGKNEQFF
>14|TRBV7-2
CASNWGSFRGEQFF
>14|TRBV5-1
CASSMGASSYEQYF
>15|TRBV7-3
CASSPGLDSLETQYF
>12|TRBV28
CASRGTALKQYF
>14|TRBV14
CASSHSGGTGEQYF
>12|TRBV2
CASSAGIPEQYF
>15|TRBV28
CASRFNRELQETQYF
>13|TRBV12-3/TRBV12-4
CASRRAGRFEQFF
>17|TRBV12-3/TRBV12-4
CASSLRTSGRALNEQFF
>15|TRBV11-2
CASRPPGLRYNEQFF
>13|TRBV28
CASSPLNSGEQYF
>13|TRBV11-2
CASSHGRTDTQYF
>15|TRBV12-3/TRBV12-4
CASSFSPGTIYEQYF
>15|TRBV11-2
CASSFHRDASYEQYF
>14|TRBV28
CASSPIAPPGWTFF
>20|TRBV9
CASSAPTGTGGALGHNEQFF
>13|TRBV3-1
CASSQDMITEAFF
>16|TRBV7-2
CASSPGLAGAAGELFF
>17|TRBV28
CASRPLTSTHSYNEQFF
>15|TRBV7-9
CASIIADTGGETQYF
>15|TRBV7-8
CASSPRGRGNYGYTF
>16|TRBV9
CASSESPHSYTDTQYF
>16|TRBV9
CASSVGGLAGSYEQYF
>15|TRBV4-3
CASSPGRIFTDTQYF
>13|TRBV27
CASSSRPTDTQYF
>18|TRBV7-2
CASSPMGLAGGGTDTQYF
>11|TRBV28
CASSFTGEQYF
>15|TRBV6-6
CASPPELVMNTEAFF
>13|TRBV6-2/TRBV6-3
CASTLAGADTQYF
>13|TRBV10-2
CASGWDSSYEQYF
>13|TRBV11-2
CASSPLGGYEQYF
>17|TRBV7-2
CASSLVRSGSWTGELFF
>13|TRBV12-5
CASGPDDRETQYF
>19|TRBV5-1
CASSLVAGGPGSSNDEQFF
>17|TRBV7-2
CASSSQSGKSSYNEQFF
>15|TRBV29-1
CSVSDPGQGAGGYTF
>21|TRBV11-2
CASSLGQFGTSGRALADTQYF
>15|TRBV15
CATSEPGLADNEQFF
>15|TRBV5-1
CASSGQGILSNGYTF
>18|TRBV2
CASSEWGLAGVQTYEQYF
>13|TRBV20-1
CSASGSGLFEQFF
>15|TRBV30
CAWSVLQGGSGELFF
>12|TRBV20-1
CSARPGVHEQYF
>13|TRBV5-6
CASSLGFTYEQYF
>19|TRBV7-2
CASSLVSRGGGAGANVLTF
>14|TRBV6-4
CASSAEGGSSGYTF